A selection of T cell receptor beta chains follows, all from one sample in a study of T cell responses to AZD1222 COVID-19 vaccine. Measured with immunoSEQ multiplex PCR; TCRdb has only the in-frame clones, and not every one. The sample lists approximately 120,000 clones, approximately 90% seen once, with approximately 7.9% in the top ten. Here the sequenced sample was peripheral blood, taken on day 0 of AZD1222 vaccination. These receptors came from an adult in good health. Each CDR3 is given with its conserved first and last residue. D genes are given only for firm matches. Clone size is stated in some rows and not others, as once, few, many or a class when expanded.

CASSSKSGQVGYTF | TGTGCCAGCAGCTCGAAATCGGGACAGGTTGGCTACACCTTC | TRBJ1-2 | TRBD1 | TRBV5-4 | NA
CASSLRGDGYTF | TGTGCCAGCAGCTTACGAGGTGATGGCTACACCTTC | TRBJ1-2 | NA | TRBV7-8 | NA
CASSQDPGFSGNTIYF | TGTGCCAGCAGCCAAGATCCGGGGTTCTCTGGAAACACCATATATTTT | TRBJ1-3 | NA | TRBV14 | NA
CASSYGPVGYEQYF | TGTGCCAGCAGTTACGGACCGGTCGGCTACGAGCAGTACTTC | TRBJ2-7 | NA | TRBV6-2/TRBV6-3 | NA
CASSAGQIYGYTF | TGCGCCAGCAGCGCGGGACAGATCTATGGCTACACCTTC | TRBJ1-2 | TRBD1 | TRBV5-1 | once
CASSSPGRGSTEAFF | TGTGCCAGCAGCTCCCCGGGGAGGGGAAGCACTGAAGCTTTCTTT | TRBJ1-1 | NA | TRBV5-4 | NA
CASSHPPGQGNEKLFF | TGCGCCAGCAGCCATCCCCCGGGACAGGGTAATGAAAAACTGTTTTTT | TRBJ1-4 | TRBD1 | TRBV4-1 | NA
CASSLYRNYGYTF | TGTGCCAGCAGTTTATACAGGAACTATGGCTACACCTTC | TRBJ1-2 | NA | TRBV12-3/TRBV12-4 | NA
CASSPVGGGNTIYF | TGTGCCAGCAGCCCCGTGGGGGGTGGAAACACCATATATTTT | TRBJ1-3 | NA | TRBV6-5 | NA
CAISVQAGGSSYEQYF | TGTGCCATCAGTGTTCAAGCTGGCGGGAGCTCCTACGAGCAGTACTTC | TRBJ2-7 | TRBD2 | TRBV10-3 | once
CASTLDFFDGYTF | TGTGCCAGCACCCTGGACTTTTTCGATGGCTACACCTTC | TRBJ1-2 | NA | TRBV12-3/TRBV12-4 | NA
CAISESTRGVAGELFF | TGTGCCATCAGTGAGTCGACCAGGGGGGTAGCCGGGGAGCTGTTTTTT | TRBJ2-2 | NA | TRBV10-3 | NA
CASSPDRGITEAFF | TGCGCCAGCAGCCCGGACAGGGGAATCACTGAAGCTTTCTTT | TRBJ1-1 | TRBD1 | TRBV4-1 | NA
CASSPGQNNEQFF | TGTGCCAGCAGCCCAGGACAGAATAATGAGCAGTTCTTC | TRBJ2-1 | NA | TRBV11-2 | NA
CASSQVNWRGGPVTEAFF | TGTGCCAGCAGCCAAGTTAATTGGAGGGGAGGGCCGGTCACTGAAGCTTTCTTT | TRBJ1-1 | NA | TRBV3-1/TRBV3-2 | NA
CATSPGSSNQPQHF | TGTGCCACCAGCCCTGGTTCAAGCAATCAGCCCCAGCATTTT | TRBJ1-5 | NA | TRBV15 | NA
CASSFYRLANTGELFF | TGTGCCAGCAGCTTTTACAGATTAGCGAACACCGGGGAGCTGTTTTTT | TRBJ2-2 | NA | TRBV5-6 | NA
CAWSVARGNTIYF | TGTGCCTGGAGTGTAGCCAGGGGGAACACCATATATTTT | TRBJ1-3 | TRBD1 | TRBV30 | NA
CASSSTVLQETQYF | TGTGCCAGCAGCTCGACAGTCCTCCAAGAGACCCAGTACTTC | TRBJ2-5 | NA | TRBV5-5 | NA
CASSTTGSSYEQYF | TGTGCCAGCAGCACCACCGGGTCCTCCTACGAGCAGTACTTC | TRBJ2-7 | NA | TRBV7-9 | NA
CASSLEGVGNSPLHF | TGTGCCAGCAGCTTAGAAGGGGTGGGTAATTCACCCCTCCACTTT | TRBJ1-6 | NA | TRBV7-2 | NA
CASSQTYQEQFF | TGTGCCAGCAGCCAGACCTACCAGGAGCAGTTCTTC | TRBJ2-1 | NA | TRBV12-3/TRBV12-4 | few
CATSDAGGPGDTQYF | TGTGCCACCAGTGATGCGGGGGGCCCTGGCGATACGCAGTATTTT | TRBJ2-3 | TRBD2 | TRBV24-1 | NA
CASGLGKTGTGPYEQYF | TGTGCTAGTGGTTTGGGAAAAACCGGGACAGGGCCCTACGAGCAGTACTTC | TRBJ2-7 | TRBD1 | TRBV12-5 | NA
CASSPLRAGTDTQYF | TGTGCCAGCAGCCCTCTACGCGCTGGCACAGATACGCAGTATTTT | TRBJ2-3 | NA | TRBV7-8 | NA
CASSQPGAGQETQYF | TGCGCCAGCAGCCAACCCGGGGCTGGGCAAGAGACCCAGTACTTC | TRBJ2-5 | NA | TRBV4-1 | NA
CASSPDGTYGYTF | TGTGCCAGCAGCCCGGACGGGACCTATGGCTACACCTTC | TRBJ1-2 | NA | TRBV3-1/TRBV3-2 | once
CASSQVGPDEQFF | TGTGCCAGCAGCCAAGTCGGGCCGGATGAGCAGTTCTTC | TRBJ2-1 | NA | TRBV14 | few
CASSWTAFQSSYGYTF | TGTGCCAGCAGTTGGACAGCCTTCCAAAGCAGCTATGGCTACACCTTC | TRBJ1-2 | NA | TRBV6-5 | NA
CASSLGGSGGALIETQYF | TGCGCCAGCAGCTTGGGAGGTAGTGGAGGGGCGTTGATCGAGACCCAGTACTTC | TRBJ2-5 | NA | TRBV5-1 | NA
CASSLFLSGGPSYNEQFF | TGTGCCAGCAGCTTGTTCCTTAGCGGGGGGCCCTCCTACAATGAGCAGTTCTTC | TRBJ2-1 | TRBD2 | TRBV5-6 | NA
CASSTGVPNEKLFF | TGTGCCAGCAGCACAGGGGTACCTAATGAAAAACTGTTTTTT | TRBJ1-4 | TRBD1 | TRBV6-5 | NA
CASSLGSGGTEAFF | TGTGCCAGCAGCTTAGGATCAGGGGGCACTGAAGCTTTCTTT | TRBJ1-1 | TRBD1 | TRBV7-9 | NA
CASLRGFSEKLFF | TGTGCCAGCCTAAGGGGCTTTAGTGAAAAACTGTTTTTT | TRBJ1-4 | NA | TRBV7-8 | NA
CASSPPAEGATEAFF | TGTGCCAGCTCACCCCCCGCGGAGGGGGCCACTGAAGCTTTCTTT | TRBJ1-1 | TRBD1 | TRBV18 | once